This T cell receptor (beta chain) was identified in a study of human T cells and chemical hapten exposure. Study-level points and caveats: The study found expanded TCRs formed significantly more large CDR3 similarity clusters than controls. Patch test score rose with PT1 expanded TCR count, significant at thresholds 8, 16 and 32, not 4.

TCRdb ran MiXCR on the RACE reads and lists one entry per CDR3 protein. The sample shows about 80,000 distinct CDR3 sequences, roughly 10% of them seen only once. Time point in this sample: patch test 2, 6 weeks after DPC sensitization. Treatment in this sample: therapeutic diphenylcyclopropenone sensitization with weekly scalp DPC. Unfractionated whole blood yielded total RNA. Per germline, CDR1 MNHEY and CDR2 SMNVEV (reference sequence). The CDR3 sequence is 14 residues long. Trimming removed 9 bases from V and 2 bases from J; junction bases left unmatched: 3. Concerning this clonotype: Antigen specificity is unknown.

The sample consisted of whole blood, taken in connection with sensitization to the hapten diphenylcyclopropenone (DPC). V gene TRBV27 combines with J gene TRBJ2-3; TRBD2 matches at 12 bases. This sequence originates from a woman aged 25 to 39 with alopecia areata. Some clones in this sample may be carry-over from other donors' samples. The CDR3 region has the DNA TGTGCCAGTTCTAGCGGGAGGGCCACAGATACGCAGTATTTT. Translation: CASSSGRATDTQYF.